This TCR beta chain is from a study of neurological immune-mediated disorders. TCRdb reprocessed the 5' RACE reads via MiXCR and lists one record per CDR3 protein. This table holds under 85,000 distinct CDR3 sequences, roughly an eighth found once. The CDR3 consists of 16 residues. J gave up 10 bases and V 7 bases, and 13 bases lay outside the gene matches. Germline loops: CDR1 LGHDT, CDR2 YNNKEL (reference sequence). The sequenced material came from PBMCs. The clonotype comes from a woman between 45 and 60 years old in good health. This chain connects TRBV3-1 to TRBJ2-1; 13 bases agree with TRBD2. CDR3 amino acids: CASNRGLAGTYSEQFF. The CDR3 coding sequence is TGTGCCAGCAACCGGGGACTAGCGGGAACCTACAGCGAGCAGTTCTTC.